This TCR beta chain was captured in a study of T cell responses to AZD1222 COVID-19 vaccine. General study findings and limits: Repertoires were obtained solely post-peak T cell response.

Trimming pared 3 bases from V and 10 bases from J, leaving 10 bases between. This CDR3 contains 12 residues. Germline values: CDR1 SEHNR, CDR2 FQNEAQ (reference sequence). Points on this clone: What it binds is not known.

The table came from immunoSEQ multiplex PCR; TCRdb's copy has only in-frame clones and leaves some out. The sample has 140,000 to 150,000 clones; around 83% are singletons. Sequencing was performed on peripheral blood, taken on day 0 of MenACWY control vaccination. This TCR was recovered from an adult in good health. This chain joins TRBV7-9 and TRBJ2-1, with D tentatively TRBD2 (5 bases). The CDR3 nucleotides are TGTGCCAGCAGCTTGGACCCGGGGGAGCAGTTCTTC. It encodes CASSLDPGEQFF.